A selection of T cell receptor beta chains follows, all from one sample in a study of graft-versus-host responses after intestinal transplantation. These receptors' antigens are unknown. TCRdb's table, derived via immunoSEQ multiplex PCR, lists solely in-frame clones and lacks some. The table includes tens of thousands of clones, approximately 96% detected once. Sequencing used unstimulated CD8+ T cells sorted from spleen or lymph node cells, obtained before transplant. The source of these receptors is a human donor who was the organ donor for an intestinal transplant. The CDR3 runs from the conserved cysteine through the conserved F or W. The D gene is left open where the match is weak. Size is omitted from some rows. Given values are once, few, many or a class for expanded clones.

V	size	J	D	CDR3	DNA
TRBV7-9	-	TRBJ2-7	-	CASSFSDEQYF	TGTGCCAGCAGCTTTTCGGACGAGCAGTACTTC
TRBV11-3	-	TRBJ1-6	-	CASSLAYRAPYNSPLHF	TGTGCCAGCAGCTTAGCATACAGGGCCCCCTATAATTCACCCCTCCACTTT
TRBV19	-	TRBJ1-6	TRBD1	CASSIGTGDSPLHF	TGTGCCAGTAGTATTGGGACAGGGGACTCACCCCTCCACTTT
TRBV2	-	TRBJ2-7	-	CATARLVTYEQYF	TGTGCCACGGCGAGACTAGTCACCTACGAGCAGTACTTC
TRBV7-9	once	TRBJ2-4	-	CASSLGKNIQYF	TGTGCCAGCAGCTTAGGAAAAAACATTCAGTACTTC
TRBV4-1	-	TRBJ2-3	-	CASSGRTGSSTDTQYF	TGCGCCAGCAGCGGACGAACAGGGTCTAGCACAGATACGCAGTATTTT
TRBV4-1	-	TRBJ2-1	TRBD2	CASSSVFGTSGPFNEQFF	TGCGCCAGCAGCTCCGTGTTTGGGACTAGCGGGCCGTTCAATGAGCAGTTCTTC
TRBV4-2	-	TRBJ2-5	TRBD2	CASSQGLAGETQYF	TGTGCCAGCAGCCAAGGCCTAGCGGGGGAGACCCAGTACTTC
TRBV9	once	TRBJ1-4	-	CASSVEPGIPHEKLFF	TGTGCCAGCAGCGTAGAACCGGGAATTCCACACGAAAAACTGTTTTTT
TRBV2	few	TRBJ1-1	-	CASARAGTEAFF	TGTGCCAGCGCACGCGCGGGCACTGAAGCTTTCTTT
TRBV28	-	TRBJ2-7	-	CATRWGEAYEQYF	TGTGCCACCCGTTGGGGGGAGGCCTACGAGCAGTACTTC
TRBV4-3	-	TRBJ2-5	-	CASSQDGGGLETQYF	TGCGCCAGCAGCCAAGATGGGGGGGGGCTTGAGACCCAGTACTTC
TRBV5-1	-	TRBJ2-3	TRBD2	CASSVFGGASWQYF	TGCGCCAGCAGCGTTTTCGGGGGGGCCTCCTGGCAGTATTTT
TRBV5-4	-	TRBJ1-1	-	CASSTQGSTEAFF	TGTGCCAGCAGCACTCAGGGTTCGACTGAAGCTTTCTTT
TRBV7-4	-	TRBJ1-2	TRBD1	CASSLPDRGRGGYTF	TGTGCCAGCAGCTTACCGGACAGGGGCCGGGGGGGCTACACCTTC
TRBV10-3	once	TRBJ1-1	-	CAVRGRGTEAFF	TGTGCCGTCAGGGGCAGGGGCACTGAAGCTTTCTTT
TRBV29-1	once	TRBJ2-7	-	CSVESDPYEQYF	TGCAGCGTTGAATCGGATCCGTACGAGCAGTACTTC
TRBV4-1	-	TRBJ2-3	TRBD2	CASSPLSGGITDTQYF	TGCGCCAGCAGCCCCTTGAGCGGGGGGATCACAGATACGCAGTATTTT
TRBV6-6	-	TRBJ2-6	-	CASSYNRLGANVLTF	TGTGCCAGCAGTTATAATCGGCTAGGGGCCAACGTCCTGACTTTC
TRBV7-9	once	TRBJ2-5	TRBD2	CASSHPIWSGGETQYF	TGTGCCAGCAGCCATCCGATATGGAGCGGGGGAGAGACCCAGTACTTC